This paragraph covers one TCR beta chain sequence. Its antigen is currently unknown. RNA, once extracted, was reverse transcribed into cDNA for use as the sequencing template. TCRdb's table, derived via immunoSEQ multiplex PCR, lists solely in-frame clones and lacks some. This table has over 150,000 clones, roughly 53% appearing once. The treatment: oral pan-JAK inhibitor, 5-10 mg twice daily. This record belongs to a study of CD8+ T cells in alopecia areata. Study findings and constraints: Possibly because of HLA-related factors, TCR sharing was less clear across patients than in mice. Throughout tofacitinib, many expanded lesional clones continued to persist in scalp and blood.

The CDR3 has 15 amino acids. J was trimmed by 6 bases and V by 0 bases; bases with no gene match: 3. CDR1 and CDR2 from the germline V gene are ENHRY and SYGVKD. This receptor was obtained from a human donor with alopecia areata. The rearrangement joins TRBV10-3 to TRBJ2-1; 9 bases are a match to TRBD1. The sequencing used CD8+ T cells sorted from blood, collected at week 24, from a patient treated with tofacitinib. The CDR3 reads CAISESGQGINEQFF. The DNA for the CDR3 is TGTGCCATCAGTGAGTCGGGACAGGGAATCAATGAGCAGTTCTTC.